A single sample gave rise to the 17 T cell receptor beta chains below, sequenced in a study of cytomegalovirus exposure and HLA in healthy donors (dated by TCRdb to the late 2010s). The library was produced with the immunoSEQ multiplex PCR assay. For the multiplex PCR, a mixture combining 60 forward primers for TCR Vbeta segments and 13 reverse primers for TCR Jbeta segments was used. The clones in this table, taken by TCRdb from immuneACCESS, are in-frame only. Not every clone is retained; where verified, under half of the shortfall comes from an unresolved V gene, and the cause of the rest is unknown. For this sample the table gives 100,000 to 150,000 clones, of which 74% were detected only once. The ten largest clones represent more than 3.5% of the sample. The specimen was PBMCs. These receptors all stem from a man aged 35-49 years in good health and CMV-seropositive.

The DNA of the CDR3 is TGTGCCAGCAGCTTCTCGGGGTACAATCAGCCCCAGCATTTT. Its translation: CASSFSGYNQPQHF. This chain connects TRBV5-6 to TRBJ1-5; D is unclear. Trimming cost V 2 bases and J 3 bases, with 9 bases left between them. This CDR3 has 14 residues. Germline loops: CDR1 SGHDT, CDR2 YYEEEE.

The chain couples TRBV5-1 to TRBJ1-6, with D maybe TRBD1 (6 bases). The CDR3 has 14 amino acids. Trimming took off 1 base at V and 9 bases at J, with 11 bases between the two ends. CDR1 and CDR2 from the germline V gene are SGHRS and YFSETQ. This CDR3 is CASSLKVGGSPLHF. CDR3 sequence (DNA): TGCGCCAGCAGCTTGAAGGTAGGGGGTTCACCCCTCCACTTT.

The chain has TRBV4-2 and TRBJ2-1, with 11 bases that match TRBD2. In germline, CDR1 is LGHNA, CDR2 YNFKEQ. V shed 5 bases, J shed 0 bases, and the junction held 12 bases outside the gene matches. The CDR3 is 19 amino acids. The CDR3 spells CASSSPGLAVSSSYNEQFF. CDR3 bases: TGTGCCAGCAGCTCTCCGGGACTAGCGGTTTCTAGCTCCTACAATGAGCAGTTCTTC.

The chain is built from TRBV18 and TRBJ2-5; weak D call: TRBD1 (5 bases). V was clipped by 6 bases and J by 5 bases, with 10 bases between them. The CDR3 totals 12 residues. Germline CDR1 KGHSH, CDR2 LQKENI. CDR3 coding DNA: TGTGCCAGCTCCAAAGCAGGGGAGACCCAGTACTTC. Residues: CASSKAGETQYF. The full variable domain, rest sourced from reference TRBV18 and TRBJ2-5, is NAGVMQNPRHLVRRRGQEARLRCSPMKGHSHVYWYRQLPEEGLKFMVYLQKENIIDESGMPKERFSAEFPKEGPSILRIQQVVRGDSAAYFCASSKAGETQYFGPGTRLLVL.

J is TRBJ1-3 and V is TRBV5-1, with D unclear. CDR3 length: 14 residues. Germline CDR1 is SGHRS and CDR2 is YFSETQ. The germline V and J ends were trimmed by 4 bases and 9 bases, with 17 bases remaining between them. The CDR3 protein is CASSLTLGEATIYF. CDR3 DNA sequence: TGCGCCAGCAGCCTTACTCTTGGTGAAGCCACCATATATTTT.

CDR3 loop: CASSLSQGVGTDTQYF. The CDR3 DNA reads TGTGCCAGCAGCTTAAGTCAGGGGGTAGGCACAGATACGCAGTATTTT. V is TRBV7-9 and J is TRBJ2-3; 7 nucleotides match TRBD1. Germline CDR1 SEHNR, CDR2 FQNEAQ (reference sequence). After removal of 2 bases from V and 1 base from J, the junction contained 6 bases not matched to a gene. This CDR3 contains 16 residues.

The CDR3: CASSIVRGGHGEQFF. CDR3 sequence (DNA): TGTGCCAGTAGTATTGTCCGGGGGGGCCATGGTGAGCAGTTCTTC. The chain links TRBV19 to TRBJ2-1; 8 bases align to TRBD2. After removal of 3 bases from V and 9 bases from J, the junction contained 10 bases not matched to a gene. Looked up from germline, CDR1 is LNHDA and CDR2 is SQIVND (reference sequence). This CDR3 comprises 15 residues. Combining the CDR3 with reference TRBV19 and TRBJ2-1 gives the whole variable domain DGGITQSPKYLFRKEGQNVTLSCEQNLNHDAMYWYRQDPGQGLRLIYYSQIVNDFQKGDIAEGYSVSREKKESFPLTVTSAQKNPTAFYLCASSIVRGGHGEQFFGPGTRLTVL.

The chain links TRBV27 to TRBJ2-1; TRBD2 agrees at 12 bases. CDR1 and CDR2 (germline): MNHEY, SMNVEV (reference sequence). V dropped 4 bases and J dropped 6; count of bases not matched to a gene: 1. The CDR3 length is 14 residues. The CDR3 loop reads CASSWTSGTNEQFF. The CDR3 coding sequence is TGTGCCAGCAGTTGGACTAGCGGGACCAATGAGCAGTTCTTC.

This chain joins TRBV19 and TRBJ1-1, with 8 bases fitting TRBD1. The CDR3 loop spans 15 amino acids. Germline V gene data show CDR1 as LNHDA and CDR2 as SQIVND (reference sequence). J gave up 0 bases and V 6 bases, and 6 bases lay outside the gene matches. The DNA for the CDR3 is TGTGCCAGTAGGGCTATCAGGGGGCTGAACACTGAAGCTTTCTTT. It yields the protein CASRAIRGLNTEAFF.

The J gene is TRBJ1-2, the V gene TRBV4-2; D not resolved. Germline CDR1 is LGHNA and CDR2 is YNFKEQ. V was pared by 1 base and J by 0 bases, with 9 bases between. This CDR3 is built from 15 residues. Written as DNA, the CDR3 is TGTGCCAGCAGCCAAGCAGACGGAGCTAACTATGGCTACACCTTC. This encodes CASSQADGANYGYTF.

In its sample, this clone was seen once. The chain uses TRBV28 and TRBJ1-4; 8 bases agree with TRBD1. In germline, CDR1 is MDHEN, CDR2 SYDVKM. V lost 7 bases, J lost 7 bases, and 11 bases stayed unmatched. The CDR3 extends over 15 amino acids. CDR3 DNA: TGTGCCAGCACCTTAGATACAGGGGGAGGTGAAAAACTGTTTTTT. It yields the protein CASTLDTGGGEKLFF.

The rearrangement links TRBV5-1 to TRBJ2-3, with a possible D match to TRBD1 (6 bases). The length of the CDR3 is 13 residues. The V and J ends lost 4 bases and 5 bases respectively, with 11 bases between them. Germline V CDR1 and CDR2: SGHRS, YFSETQ. The CDR3: CASSPGQKDTQYF. Written as DNA, the CDR3 is TGCGCCAGCAGCCCCGGACAGAAAGATACGCAGTATTTT.

This clone has a single count. The chain has TRBV6-6 and TRBJ1-6; D remains ambiguous. The V end was cut by 2 bases, the J end by 14 bases, with 16 bases between. The CDR3 loop spans 14 amino acids. The V gene's germline CDR1 is MNHNY and CDR2 SVGAGI (reference sequence). CDR3 region: CASSYGGPALSLHF. In nucleotides, the CDR3 is TGTGCCAGCAGTTACGGAGGGCCAGCCCTGTCCCTCCACTTT.

This chain links TRBV5-6 with TRBJ1-5, with 11 positions matching TRBD1. The V gene end was trimmed by 5 bases and the J gene end by 2 bases; junction bases not matched to a gene: 6. The length of the CDR3 is 16 residues. Germline CDR1 and CDR2: SGHDT and YYEEEE. CDR3: CASSEPDRGRNQPQHF. The CDR3 DNA reads TGTGCCAGCAGTGAACCGGACAGGGGGCGCAATCAGCCCCAGCATTTT.

About this clone itself: Other DNA sequences in the sample encode the same CDR3. The genes are TRBV27 and TRBJ1-2; perhaps TRBD1 as D (5 bases). V was cut by 6 bases and J by 4 bases, with 15 bases left in between. Germline V gene sequence: CDR1 MNHEY, CDR2 SMNVEV (reference sequence). The length of the CDR3 is 14 residues. CDR3 DNA: TGTGCCAGCAGGCGGCAGGGAGGAAGCTATGGCTACACCTTC. It translates to CASRRQGGSYGYTF.

The chain carries TRBV7-2 and TRBJ2-7; a weak D match, TRBD2 (5 bases). CDR3 length: 16 residues. The V gene's germline CDR1 is SGHTA and CDR2 FQGNSA. Trimming removed 1 base from V and 0 bases from J, with 13 bases in between. The CDR3 nucleotides read TGTGCCAGCAGCTTAGACCAAGGACTGACCTCCTACGAGCAGTACTTC. Translation: CASSLDQGLTSYEQYF.

This chain links TRBV12-2 with TRBJ2-3; TRBD2 is the table's D call and was not checked against the DNA. TRBV12-2 is classified as a pseudogene. CDR3 length: 21 residues. This CDR3 reads CASRPPRGSLAGGPGPDTQYF. The CDR3 coding sequence is TGTGCAAGTCGCCCACCCCGGGGGAGTCTAGCGGGAGGCCCGGGCCCAGATACGCAGTATTTT.